The rows below give T cell receptor beta chains drawn from one sample of a study of stem cell transplantation in POMP-related autoinflammatory disease. Clones were read by immunoSEQ multiplex PCR, and TCRdb kept only the in-frame ones, dropping some. Of over a thousand clones listed, roughly three quarters are singletons. Sequenced: Tregs from PBMCs. The receptors derive from a human donor in good health. Both conserved end residues are part of each CDR3. The order of the fields is J gene, V gene, D gene, CDR3 length, CDR3 DNA, CDR3 protein. The D gene is left open where the match is weak.

j_call: TRBJ1-2
v_call: TRBV7-9
d_call: NA
cdr3_length: 13
cdr3_nt: TGTGCCAGCAGCTGGGACTTTTTCTATGGCTACACCTTC
cdr3_aa: CASSWDFFYGYTF

j_call: TRBJ2-7
v_call: TRBV30
d_call: NA
cdr3_length: 13
cdr3_nt: TGTGCCTCCGACTGGGTCAACTCCTACGAGCAGTACTTC
cdr3_aa: CASDWVNSYEQYF

j_call: TRBJ1-2
v_call: TRBV5-6
d_call: NA
cdr3_length: 12
cdr3_nt: TGTGCCAGCACAAACGGGAACTATGGCTACACCTTC
cdr3_aa: CASTNGNYGYTF

j_call: TRBJ2-1
v_call: TRBV27
d_call: TRBD2
cdr3_length: 15
cdr3_nt: TGTGCCAGCAGTTGGGAGGGGAGGTCGTACAATGAGCAGTTCTTC
cdr3_aa: CASSWEGRSYNEQFF

j_call: TRBJ1-5
v_call: TRBV19
d_call: NA
cdr3_length: 16
cdr3_nt: TGTGCCAGTAGTAAGGACACAGGTTTTAGCAATCAGCCCCAGCATTTT
cdr3_aa: CASSKDTGFSNQPQHF

j_call: TRBJ2-1
v_call: TRBV5-1
d_call: NA
cdr3_length: 14
cdr3_nt: TGCGCCAGCAGAATATTGGGAGAAGGGAATGAGCAGTTCTTC
cdr3_aa: CASRILGEGNEQFF

j_call: TRBJ1-2
v_call: TRBV19
d_call: TRBD1
cdr3_length: 16
cdr3_nt: TGTGCCAGTAGTATAAGGTTCGGCAGGGGGAACTATGGCTACACCTTC
cdr3_aa: CASSIRFGRGNYGYTF

j_call: TRBJ1-1
v_call: TRBV28
d_call: TRBD1
cdr3_length: 16
cdr3_nt: TGTGCCAGCAGCTCCCCGGGACAGGGGGTGGATACTGAAGCTTTCTTT
cdr3_aa: CASSSPGQGVDTEAFF

j_call: TRBJ2-3
v_call: TRBV7-8
d_call: TRBD2
cdr3_length: 15
cdr3_nt: TGTGCCAGCAGCTTAGCTAGCGGGAGAACAGATACGCAGTATTTT
cdr3_aa: CASSLASGRTDTQYF

j_call: TRBJ2-7
v_call: TRBV25-1
d_call: TRBD1
cdr3_length: 14
cdr3_nt: TGTGCCAGCACCGGGACAGGGACTACCTACGAGCAGTACTTC
cdr3_aa: CASTGTGTTYEQYF